These T cell receptor beta chains were read from a single sample in a study of blood T cell repertoires in COVID-19. Profiling relied on immunoSEQ multiplex PCR, and the TCRdb table lists in-frame clones only, not all of them. The sample holds roughly 160,000 clones, 84% seen once. The specimen sequenced was peripheral blood. The receptors derive from a woman of 80 years or more with COVID-19, enrolled during active disease. The CDR3 runs from the conserved cysteine through the conserved F or W. D genes are given only for firm matches. Part of the rows lack a size; the others show once, few, many or a class for expanded clones.

>once|-|TRBV28|TRBJ2-5
CASSIGLGGRETQYF
TGTGCCAGCAGTATCGGACTAGGGGGGAGAGAGACCCAGTACTTC
>-|-|TRBV12-3/TRBV12-4|TRBJ1-1
CASTQIGGTEAFF
TGTGCCAGCACCCAAATCGGGGGGACTGAAGCTTTCTTT
>-|TRBD1|TRBV2|TRBJ2-2
CASSGTGTGELFF
TGTGCCAGCAGTGGGACAGGAACCGGGGAGCTGTTTTTT
>-|-|TRBV2|TRBJ1-2
CASSDIWTNYGYTF
TGTGCCAGCAGTGATATTTGGACAAACTATGGCTACACCTTC
>-|TRBD1|TRBV5-1|TRBJ2-7
CASSFAGTVYEQYF
TGCGCCAGCAGCTTTGCCGGGACAGTCTACGAGCAGTACTTC
>-|TRBD2|TRBV7-7|TRBJ2-5
CASSLGTSGKETQYF
TGTGCCAGCAGCCTCGGGACTAGCGGAAAAGAGACCCAGTACTTC
>-|TRBD1|TRBV4-1|TRBJ1-2
CASSSGTGDLWYGYTF
TGCGCCAGCAGCTCCGGGACAGGGGACCTTTGGTATGGCTACACCTTC
>-|TRBD1|TRBV20-1|TRBJ2-7
CSASDRGLYEQYF
TGCAGTGCTAGTGACAGGGGTCTGTACGAGCAGTACTTC
>-|TRBD1|TRBV27|TRBJ1-5
CASSLRTGYQPQHF
TGTGCCAGCAGTTTAAGGACAGGGTATCAGCCCCAGCATTTT
>-|-|TRBV7-2|TRBJ2-5
CASSPRTGEETQYF
TGTGCCAGCAGCCCCCGCACAGGTGAAGAGACCCAGTACTTC
>-|TRBD1|TRBV5-1|TRBJ2-4
CASSPRTGDFPAKNIQYF
TGCGCCAGCAGCCCTAGGACAGGGGACTTCCCGGCCAAAAACATTCAGTACTTC
>-|-|TRBV5-5|TRBJ1-5
CASSLLSSNQPQHF
TGTGCCAGCAGCTTACTGAGTAGCAATCAGCCCCAGCATTTT
>-|TRBD1|TRBV28|TRBJ1-5
CASSLDRGQPQHF
TGTGCCAGCAGTCTCGACAGGGGTCAGCCCCAGCATTTT
>once|-|TRBV19|TRBJ1-1
CASSIGYSHTEAFF
TGTGCCAGTAGTATAGGTTACAGTCACACTGAAGCTTTCTTT
>-|-|TRBV30|TRBJ1-5
CAWSSTGSNQPQHF
TGTGCCTGGAGTTCTACAGGGAGCAATCAGCCCCAGCATTTT
>-|TRBD2|TRBV10-3|TRBJ2-5
CAISGLAGKETQYF
TGTGCCATCAGTGGACTAGCGGGAAAAGAGACCCAGTACTTC
>-|-|TRBV11-1|TRBJ2-7
CASSPRINQDEQYF
TGTGCCAGCAGCCCCAGAATTAATCAGGACGAGCAGTACTTC
>-|TRBD2|TRBV5-1|TRBJ2-5
CASSSLASSGGQETQYF
TGCGCCAGCAGCTCCCTAGCCTCAAGCGGGGGACAAGAGACCCAGTACTTC
>-|TRBD1|TRBV7-2|TRBJ1-1
CASSYTGVAEAFF
TGTGCCAGCAGCTATACAGGGGTGGCTGAAGCTTTCTTT
>-|-|TRBV28|TRBJ2-5
CASSLPGVGQETQYF
TGTGCCAGCAGTTTACCGGGGGTGGGACAAGAGACCCAGTACTTC
>-|-|TRBV13|TRBJ2-7
CASSPRDIYEQYF
TGTGCCAGCAGCCCCAGGGACATCTACGAGCAGTACTTC
>-|TRBD1|TRBV4-1|TRBJ1-2
CASSQALLETGAYGYTF
TGCGCCAGCAGCCAAGCTCTCTTGGAGACAGGGGCCTATGGCTACACCTTC
>-|-|TRBV7-9|TRBJ1-1
CASSLDDTEGTEAFF
TGTGCCAGCAGCTTAGACGACACCGAAGGCACTGAAGCTTTCTTT
>few|-|TRBV18|TRBJ2-2
CASSPQDTGELFF
TGTGCCAGCTCACCCCAGGACACCGGGGAGCTGTTTTTT
>-|TRBD1|TRBV7-8|TRBJ2-7
CASSPRTGITYEQYF
TGTGCCAGCAGCCCCCGGACAGGAATTACCTACGAGCAGTACTTC
>-|TRBD1|TRBV11-1|TRBJ1-2
CASSLGQGRYGYTF
TGTGCCAGCAGTCTTGGACAGGGAAGGTATGGCTACACCTTC
>-|-|TRBV11-1|TRBJ2-1
CASSLGRYNEQFF
TGTGCCAGCAGCTTAGGCCGGTACAATGAGCAGTTCTTC
>-|TRBD2|TRBV4-1|TRBJ2-7
CASSQDLVAGVYEQYF
TGCGCCAGCAGCCAAGATTTAGTAGCGGGAGTCTACGAGCAGTACTTC
>-|TRBD2|TRBV29-1|TRBJ2-3
CSVDGLAGDGGTDTQYF
TGCAGCGTTGACGGACTAGCGGGAGATGGTGGCACAGATACGCAGTATTTT
>few|TRBD2|TRBV27|TRBJ2-2
CASSLFPLSGGTGELFF
TGTGCCAGCAGTTTATTTCCCCTTAGCGGGGGGACCGGGGAGCTGTTTTTT
>-|-|TRBV30|TRBJ1-5
CAWSVPGYGKPQHF
TGTGCCTGGAGTGTGCCAGGGTATGGAAAGCCCCAGCATTTT
>-|-|TRBV7-8|TRBJ1-5
CASSLIQGDQPQHF
TGTGCCAGCAGCTTAATTCAGGGCGATCAGCCCCAGCATTTT
>-|-|TRBV2|TRBJ1-2
CASSEAGAPYGYTF
TGTGCCAGCAGTGAAGCGGGGGCACCCTATGGCTACACCTTC
>-|-|TRBV10-1|TRBJ2-6
CASSPGYGANVLTF
TGCGCCAGCAGTCCGGGATATGGGGCCAACGTCCTGACTTTC
>-|TRBD2|TRBV11-2|TRBJ2-5
CASRRLLAAQETQYF
TGTGCCAGCAGAAGACTGCTAGCGGCACAAGAGACCCAGTACTTC
>-|-|TRBV7-2|TRBJ1-2
CASSTTGYGYTF
TGTGCCAGCAGCACGACAGGTTATGGCTACACCTTC
>-|-|TRBV3-1/TRBV3-2|TRBJ2-1
CASSQVYSGNEQFF
TGTGCCAGCAGCCAAGTTTACTCCGGGAATGAGCAGTTCTTC
>-|TRBD1|TRBV18|TRBJ2-7
CASSPLRTGGSYEQYF
TGTGCCAGCTCACCACTGCGGACAGGGGGCTCCTACGAGCAGTACTTC
>-|-|TRBV11-2|TRBJ2-7
CASSLALEQYF
TGTGCCAGCAGCTTAGCCCTGGAGCAGTACTTC
>few|-|TRBV18|TRBJ1-3
CASSRGDGNTIYF
TGTGCCAGCTCACGGGGAGATGGAAACACCATATATTTT
>-|TRBD2|TRBV7-6|TRBJ2-1
CASSFSGGYNEQFF
TGTGCCAGCAGCTTTAGCGGGGGGTACAATGAGCAGTTCTTC
>-|TRBD2|TRBV13|TRBJ2-3
CASSESAGTRADTQYF
TGTGCCAGCAGTGAGTCCGCCGGGACTAGGGCAGATACGCAGTATTTT
>-|TRBD2|TRBV6-2/TRBV6-3|TRBJ2-7
CASSYTLSGGGYEQYF
TGTGCCAGCAGTTACACGCTGAGCGGCGGGGGTTACGAGCAGTACTTC